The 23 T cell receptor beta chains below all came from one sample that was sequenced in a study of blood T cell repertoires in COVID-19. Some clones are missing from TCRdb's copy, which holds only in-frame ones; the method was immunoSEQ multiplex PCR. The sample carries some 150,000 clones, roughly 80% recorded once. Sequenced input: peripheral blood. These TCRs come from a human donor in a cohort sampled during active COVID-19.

The CDR3 spells CASSVTVSGNTIYF. The CDR3 coding sequence is TGTGCCAGCAGTGTAACAGTCTCTGGAAACACCATATATTTT. The chain employs TRBV6-6 and TRBJ1-3; D uncertain. Trimming shortened V by 5 bases and J by 0 bases, and 8 bases separated the two germline ends. The germline V gene encodes CDR1 MNHNY and CDR2 SVGAGI (reference sequence). The CDR3 is 14 residues long.

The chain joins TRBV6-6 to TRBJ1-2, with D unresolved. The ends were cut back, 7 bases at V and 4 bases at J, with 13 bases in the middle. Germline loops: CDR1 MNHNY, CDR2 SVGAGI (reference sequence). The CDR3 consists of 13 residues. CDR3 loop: CASTNQVRYGYTF. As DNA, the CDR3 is TGTGCCAGCACGAACCAGGTCCGCTATGGCTACACCTTC.

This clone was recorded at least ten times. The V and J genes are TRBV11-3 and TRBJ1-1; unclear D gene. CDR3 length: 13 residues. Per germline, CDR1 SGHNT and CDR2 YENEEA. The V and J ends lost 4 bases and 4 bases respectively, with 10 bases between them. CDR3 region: CASSSVRGTEAFF. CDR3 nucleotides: TGTGCCAGCAGCTCCGTTAGAGGCACTGAAGCTTTCTTT.

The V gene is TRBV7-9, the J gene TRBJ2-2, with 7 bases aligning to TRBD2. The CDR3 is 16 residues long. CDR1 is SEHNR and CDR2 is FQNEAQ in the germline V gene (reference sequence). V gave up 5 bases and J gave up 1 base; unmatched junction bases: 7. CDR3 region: CASSPRGGRNTGELFF. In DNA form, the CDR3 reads TGTGCCAGCAGCCCTAGGGGCGGGAGGAACACCGGGGAGCTGTTTTTT. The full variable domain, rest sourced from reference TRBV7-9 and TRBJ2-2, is DTGVSQNPRHKITKRGQNVTFRCDPISEHNRLYWYRQTLGQGPEFLTYFQNEAQLEKSRLLSDRFSAERPKGSFSTLEIQRTEQGDSAMYLCASSPRGGRNTGELFFGEGSRLTVL.

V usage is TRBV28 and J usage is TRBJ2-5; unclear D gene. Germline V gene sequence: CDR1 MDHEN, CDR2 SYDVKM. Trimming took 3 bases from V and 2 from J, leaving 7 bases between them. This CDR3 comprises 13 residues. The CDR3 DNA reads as TGTGCCAGCAGTTTGACTCAGCAAGAGACCCAGTACTTC. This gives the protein CASSLTQQETQYF.

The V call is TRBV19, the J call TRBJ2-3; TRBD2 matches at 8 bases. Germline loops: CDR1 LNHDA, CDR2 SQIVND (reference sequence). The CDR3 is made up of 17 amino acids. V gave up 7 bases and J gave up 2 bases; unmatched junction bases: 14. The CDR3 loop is CASTPMSSGDLTDTQYF. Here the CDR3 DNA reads TGTGCCAGTACCCCCATGAGTAGCGGGGATCTCACAGATACGCAGTATTTT.

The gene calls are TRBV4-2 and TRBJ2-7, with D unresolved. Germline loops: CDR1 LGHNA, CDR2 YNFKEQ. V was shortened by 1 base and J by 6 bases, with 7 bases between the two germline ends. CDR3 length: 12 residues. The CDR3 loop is CASSQVGSEQYF. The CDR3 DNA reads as TGTGCCAGCAGCCAAGTTGGCAGCGAGCAGTACTTC.

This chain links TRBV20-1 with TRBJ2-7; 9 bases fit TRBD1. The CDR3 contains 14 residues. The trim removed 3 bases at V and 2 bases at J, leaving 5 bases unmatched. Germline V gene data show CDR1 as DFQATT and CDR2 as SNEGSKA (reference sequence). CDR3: CSASSGTGPYEQYF. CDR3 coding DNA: TGCAGTGCTAGTTCCGGGACAGGGCCCTACGAGCAGTACTTC.

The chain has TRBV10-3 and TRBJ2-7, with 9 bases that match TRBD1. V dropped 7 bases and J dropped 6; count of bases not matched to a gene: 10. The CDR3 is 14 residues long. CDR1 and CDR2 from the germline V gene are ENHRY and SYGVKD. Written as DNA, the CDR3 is TGTGCCATCACTCTGGGACAGGGCCGTACCGAGCAGTACTTC. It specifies CAITLGQGRTEQYF.

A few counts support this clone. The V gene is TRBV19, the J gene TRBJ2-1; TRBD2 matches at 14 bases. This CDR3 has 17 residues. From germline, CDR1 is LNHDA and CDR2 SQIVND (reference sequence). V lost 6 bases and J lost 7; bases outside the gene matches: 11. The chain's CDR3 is CASSETTSGGAKNEQFF. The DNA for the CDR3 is TGTGCCAGTAGCGAAACGACTAGCGGGGGGGCTAAGAATGAGCAGTTCTTC.

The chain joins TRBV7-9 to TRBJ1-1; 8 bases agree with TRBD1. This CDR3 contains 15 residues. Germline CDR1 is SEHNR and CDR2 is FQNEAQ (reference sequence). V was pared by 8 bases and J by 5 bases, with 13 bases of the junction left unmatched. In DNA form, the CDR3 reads TGTGCCAGCGGGATAACAGGGGGGATGAGGACTGAAGCTTTCTTT. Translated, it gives CASGITGGMRTEAFF.

This CDR3 is CASSSRQSPTGELFF. The CDR3 DNA sequence: TGCGCCAGCAGCTCACGACAGAGTCCCACCGGGGAGCTGTTTTTT. The V gene is TRBV5-1, the J gene TRBJ2-2, with D maybe TRBD1 (5 bases). V shed 3 bases and J shed 4 bases, with 13 bases lying between them. Germline values: CDR1 SGHRS, CDR2 YFSETQ. There are 15 residues in the CDR3. The entire variable domain, with the rest obtained from reference TRBV5-1 and TRBJ2-2, is as follows: KAGVTQTPRYLIKTRGQQVTLSCSPISGHRSVSWYQQTPGQGLQFLFEYFSETQRNKGNFPGRFSGRQFSNSRSEMNVSTLELGDSALYLCASSSRQSPTGELFFGEGSRLTVL.

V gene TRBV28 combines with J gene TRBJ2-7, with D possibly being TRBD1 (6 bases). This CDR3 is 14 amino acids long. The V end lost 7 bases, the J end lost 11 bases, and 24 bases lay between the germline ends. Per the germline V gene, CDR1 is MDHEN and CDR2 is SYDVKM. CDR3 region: CASIRSGAPLGKYF. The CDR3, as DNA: TGTGCCAGCATCCGGTCAGGGGCCCCCTTGGGGAAGTACTTC. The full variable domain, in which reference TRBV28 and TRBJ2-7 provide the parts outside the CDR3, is DVKVTQSSRYLVKRTGEKVFLECVQDMDHENMFWYRQDPGLGLRLIYFSYDVKMKEKGDIPEGYSVSREKKERFSLILESASTNQTSMYLCASIRSGAPLGKYFGPGTRLTVT.

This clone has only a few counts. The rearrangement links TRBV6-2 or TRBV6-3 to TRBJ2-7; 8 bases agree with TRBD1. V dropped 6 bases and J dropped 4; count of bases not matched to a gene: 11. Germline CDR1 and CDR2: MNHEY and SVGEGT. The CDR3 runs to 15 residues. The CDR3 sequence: CASSPTDRVAYEQYF. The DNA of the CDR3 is TGTGCCAGCAGCCCTACGGACAGGGTGGCGTACGAGCAGTACTTC.

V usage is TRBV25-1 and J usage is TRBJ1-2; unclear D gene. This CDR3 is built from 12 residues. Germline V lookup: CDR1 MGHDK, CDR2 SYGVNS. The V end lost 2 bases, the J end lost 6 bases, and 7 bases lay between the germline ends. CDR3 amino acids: CASSEGRDGYTF. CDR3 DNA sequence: TGTGCCAGCAGTGAAGGTCGAGATGGCTACACCTTC.

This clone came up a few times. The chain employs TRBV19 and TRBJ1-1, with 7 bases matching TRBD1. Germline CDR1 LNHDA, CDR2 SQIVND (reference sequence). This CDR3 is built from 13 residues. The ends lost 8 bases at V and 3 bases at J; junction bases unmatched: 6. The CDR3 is CASADTGDTEAFF. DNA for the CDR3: TGTGCCAGTGCCGATACAGGGGACACTGAAGCTTTCTTT.

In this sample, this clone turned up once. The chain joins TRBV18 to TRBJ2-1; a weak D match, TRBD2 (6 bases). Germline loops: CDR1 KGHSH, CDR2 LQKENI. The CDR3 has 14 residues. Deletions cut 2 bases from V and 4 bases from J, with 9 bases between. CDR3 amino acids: CASSPGGVYNEQFF. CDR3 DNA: TGTGCCAGCTCACCAGGCGGGGTATACAATGAGCAGTTCTTC. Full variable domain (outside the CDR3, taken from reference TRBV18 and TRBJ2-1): NAGVMQNPRHLVRRRGQEARLRCSPMKGHSHVYWYRQLPEEGLKFMVYLQKENIIDESGMPKERFSAEFPKEGPSILRIQQVVRGDSAAYFCASSPGGVYNEQFFGPGTRLTVL.

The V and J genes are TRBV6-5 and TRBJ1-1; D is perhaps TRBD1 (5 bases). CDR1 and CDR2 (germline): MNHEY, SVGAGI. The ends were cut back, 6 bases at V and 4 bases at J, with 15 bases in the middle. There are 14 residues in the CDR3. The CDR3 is CASSLTPGGTEAFF. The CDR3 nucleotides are TGTGCCAGCAGCCTCACCCCCGGGGGCACTGAAGCTTTCTTT.

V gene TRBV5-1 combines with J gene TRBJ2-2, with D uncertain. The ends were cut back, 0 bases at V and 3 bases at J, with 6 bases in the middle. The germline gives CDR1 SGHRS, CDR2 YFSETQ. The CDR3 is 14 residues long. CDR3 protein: CASSLAGDTGELFF. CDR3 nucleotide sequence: TGCGCCAGCAGCTTGGCCGGAGACACCGGGGAGCTGTTTTTT.

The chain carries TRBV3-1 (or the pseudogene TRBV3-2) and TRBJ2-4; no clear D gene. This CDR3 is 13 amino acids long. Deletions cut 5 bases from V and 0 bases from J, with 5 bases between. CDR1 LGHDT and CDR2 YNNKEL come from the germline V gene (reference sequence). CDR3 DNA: TGTGCCAGCAGCAACTTAGCCAAAAACATTCAGTACTTC. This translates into CASSNLAKNIQYF.

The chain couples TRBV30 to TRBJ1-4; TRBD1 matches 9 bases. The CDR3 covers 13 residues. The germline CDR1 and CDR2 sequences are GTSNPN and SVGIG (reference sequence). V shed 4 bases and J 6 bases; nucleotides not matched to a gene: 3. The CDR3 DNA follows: TGTGCCTGGACCGGGACAGGGTATGAAAAACTGTTTTTT. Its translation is CAWTGTGYEKLFF.

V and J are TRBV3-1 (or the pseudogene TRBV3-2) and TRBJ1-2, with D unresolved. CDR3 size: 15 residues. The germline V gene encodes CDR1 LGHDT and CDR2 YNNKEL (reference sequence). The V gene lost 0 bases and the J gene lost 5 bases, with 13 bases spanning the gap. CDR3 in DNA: TGTGCCAGCAGCCAAGAGTCCCTCTTCGGGTATGGCTACACCTTC. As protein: CASSQESLFGYGYTF.

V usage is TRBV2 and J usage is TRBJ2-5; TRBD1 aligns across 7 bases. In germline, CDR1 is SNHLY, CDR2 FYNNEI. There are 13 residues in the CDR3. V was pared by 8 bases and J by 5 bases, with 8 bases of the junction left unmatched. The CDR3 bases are TGTGCCAGCGATAGGGGGCTCTGGGAGACCCAGTACTTC. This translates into CASDRGLWETQYF.